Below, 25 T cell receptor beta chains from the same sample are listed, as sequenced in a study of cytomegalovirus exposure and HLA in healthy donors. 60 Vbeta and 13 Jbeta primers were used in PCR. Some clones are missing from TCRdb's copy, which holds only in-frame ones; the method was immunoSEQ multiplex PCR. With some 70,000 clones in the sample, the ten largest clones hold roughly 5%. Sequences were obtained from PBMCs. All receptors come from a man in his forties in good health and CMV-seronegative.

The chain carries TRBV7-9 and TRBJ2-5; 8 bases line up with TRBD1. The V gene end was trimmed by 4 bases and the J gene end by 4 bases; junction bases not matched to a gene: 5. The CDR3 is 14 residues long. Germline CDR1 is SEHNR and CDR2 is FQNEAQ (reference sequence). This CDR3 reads CASSSAGTGETQYF. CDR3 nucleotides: TGTGCCAGCAGCTCCGCCGGGACAGGAGAGACCCAGTACTTC. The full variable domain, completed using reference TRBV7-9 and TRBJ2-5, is DTGVSQNPRHKITKRGQNVTFRCDPISEHNRLYWYRQTLGQGPEFLTYFQNEAQLEKSRLLSDRFSAERPKGSFSTLEIQRTEQGDSAMYLCASSSAGTGETQYFGPGTRLLVL.

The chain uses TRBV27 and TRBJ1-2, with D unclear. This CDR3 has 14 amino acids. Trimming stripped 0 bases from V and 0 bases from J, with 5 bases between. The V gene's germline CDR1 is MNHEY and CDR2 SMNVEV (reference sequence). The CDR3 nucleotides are TGTGCCAGCAGTTTATCGCGGGCTAACTATGGCTACACCTTC. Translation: CASSLSRANYGYTF.

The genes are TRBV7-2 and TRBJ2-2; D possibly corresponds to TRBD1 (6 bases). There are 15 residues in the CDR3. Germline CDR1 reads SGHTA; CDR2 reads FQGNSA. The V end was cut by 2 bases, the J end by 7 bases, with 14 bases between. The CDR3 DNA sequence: TGTGCCAGCAGCTTATGGTCCAGGGGTGACGGGGAGCTGTTTTTT. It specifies CASSLWSRGDGELFF.

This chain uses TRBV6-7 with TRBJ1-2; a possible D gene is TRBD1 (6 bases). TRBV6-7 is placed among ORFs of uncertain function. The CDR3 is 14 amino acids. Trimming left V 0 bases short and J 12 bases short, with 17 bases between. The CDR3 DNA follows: TGTGCCAGCAGTTACTCCCAGGGGTGGCTGCTGGACACCTTC. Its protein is CASSYSQGWLLDTF.

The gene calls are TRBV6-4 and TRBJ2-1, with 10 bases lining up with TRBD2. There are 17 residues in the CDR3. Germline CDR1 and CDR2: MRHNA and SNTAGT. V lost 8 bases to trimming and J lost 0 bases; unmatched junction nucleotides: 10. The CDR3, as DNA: TGTGCCAGCGAATATCTAGCGGGGGCCGACTCCTACAATGAGCAGTTCTTC. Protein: CASEYLAGADSYNEQFF.

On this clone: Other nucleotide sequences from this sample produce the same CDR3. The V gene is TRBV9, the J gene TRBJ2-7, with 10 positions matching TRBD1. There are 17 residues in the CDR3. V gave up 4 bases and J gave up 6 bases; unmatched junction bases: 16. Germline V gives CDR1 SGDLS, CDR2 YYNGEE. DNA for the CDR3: TGTGCCAGCAGCCCCCGACAGGGGGCTCTTTCCCCCGGCGAGCAGTACTTC. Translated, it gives CASSPRQGALSPGEQYF. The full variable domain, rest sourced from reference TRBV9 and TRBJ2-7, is DSGVTQTPKHLITATGQRVTLRCSPRSGDLSVYWYQQSLDQGLQFLIQYYNGEERAKGNILERFSAQQFPDLHSELNLSSLELGDSALYFCASSPRQGALSPGEQYFGPGTRLTVT.

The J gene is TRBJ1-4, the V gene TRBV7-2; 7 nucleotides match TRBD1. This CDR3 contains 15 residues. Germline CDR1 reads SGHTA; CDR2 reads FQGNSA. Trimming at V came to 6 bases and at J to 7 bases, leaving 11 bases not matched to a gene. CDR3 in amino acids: CASSSQRQGGEKLFF. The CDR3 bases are TGTGCCAGCAGTTCTCAGAGACAGGGTGGTGAAAAACTGTTTTTT.

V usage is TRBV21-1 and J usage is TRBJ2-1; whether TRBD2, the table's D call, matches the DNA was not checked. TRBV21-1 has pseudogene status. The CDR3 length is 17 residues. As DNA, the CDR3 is TGTGCCAGCAGCAAAGTCGTAGGGCTAGCGGGCGGAAATGAGCAGTTCTTC. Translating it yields CASSKVVGLAGGNEQFF.

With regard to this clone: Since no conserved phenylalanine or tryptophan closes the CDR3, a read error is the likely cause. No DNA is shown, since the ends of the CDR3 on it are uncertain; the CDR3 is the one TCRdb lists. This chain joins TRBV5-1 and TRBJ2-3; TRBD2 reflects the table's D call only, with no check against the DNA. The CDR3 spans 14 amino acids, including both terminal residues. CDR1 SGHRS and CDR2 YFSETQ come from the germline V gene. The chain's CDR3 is CASSLDPSQRISSL.

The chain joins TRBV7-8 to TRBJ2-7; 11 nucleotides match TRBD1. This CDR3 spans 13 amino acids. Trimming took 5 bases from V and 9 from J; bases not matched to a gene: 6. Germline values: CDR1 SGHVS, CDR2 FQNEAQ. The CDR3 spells CASSPIGTGGQYF. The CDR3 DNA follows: TGTGCCAGCAGCCCGATTGGGACAGGGGGGCAGTACTTC.

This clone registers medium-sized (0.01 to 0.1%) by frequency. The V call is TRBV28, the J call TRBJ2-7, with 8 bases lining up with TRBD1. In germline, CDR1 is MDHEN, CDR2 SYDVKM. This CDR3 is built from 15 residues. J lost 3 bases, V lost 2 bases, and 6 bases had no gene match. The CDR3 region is CASSLEGQVFYEQYF. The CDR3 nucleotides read TGTGCCAGCAGTTTAGAGGGACAGGTTTTCTACGAGCAGTACTTC.

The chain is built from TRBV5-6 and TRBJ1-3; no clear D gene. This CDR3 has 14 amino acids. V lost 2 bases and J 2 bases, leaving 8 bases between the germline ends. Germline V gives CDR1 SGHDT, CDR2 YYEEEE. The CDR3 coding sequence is TGTGCCAGCAGCTTACGGTCTGCTGGAAACACCATATATTTT. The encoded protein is CASSLRSAGNTIYF.

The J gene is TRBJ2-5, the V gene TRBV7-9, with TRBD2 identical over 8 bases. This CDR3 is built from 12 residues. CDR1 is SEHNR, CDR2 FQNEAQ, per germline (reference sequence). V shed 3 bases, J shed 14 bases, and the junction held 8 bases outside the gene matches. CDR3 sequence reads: CASSFGGVPSYF. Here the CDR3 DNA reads TGTGCCAGCAGCTTCGGGGGGGTCCCTAGTTACTTC.

The CDR3 region is CASSPSGGSYEQYF. The CDR3 nucleotides are TGTGCCAGCAGCCCCTCGGGGGGGTCCTACGAGCAGTACTTC. This sequence joins TRBV7-7 and TRBJ2-7; 8 bases line up with TRBD2. The V segment lost 5 bases and the J segment 1 base; nucleotides outside the gene matches: 4. The V gene's germline CDR1 is SSHAT and CDR2 FNYEAQ (reference sequence). The CDR3 runs 14 residues. The variable domain in full, completed from reference TRBV7-7 and TRBJ2-7, reads GAGVSQSPRYKVTKRGQDVTLRCDPISSHATLYWYQQALGQGPEFLTYFNYEAQPDKSGLPSDRFSAERPEGSISTLTIQRTEQRDSAMYRCASSPSGGSYEQYFGPGTRLTVT.

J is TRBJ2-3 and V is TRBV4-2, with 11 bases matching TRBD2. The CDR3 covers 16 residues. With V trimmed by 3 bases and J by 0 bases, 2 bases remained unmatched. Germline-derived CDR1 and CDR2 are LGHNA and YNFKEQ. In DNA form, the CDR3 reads TGTGCCAGCAGCCACCCTAGCGGGGGGAGCACAGATACGCAGTATTTT. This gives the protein CASSHPSGGSTDTQYF.

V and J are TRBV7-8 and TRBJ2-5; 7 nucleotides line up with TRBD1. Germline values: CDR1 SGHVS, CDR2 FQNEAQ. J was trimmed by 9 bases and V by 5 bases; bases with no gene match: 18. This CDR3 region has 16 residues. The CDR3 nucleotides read TGTGCCAGCAGCACATATGGGACAGCCCTTCTTGGGGCCCAGTACTTC. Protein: CASSTYGTALLGAQYF.

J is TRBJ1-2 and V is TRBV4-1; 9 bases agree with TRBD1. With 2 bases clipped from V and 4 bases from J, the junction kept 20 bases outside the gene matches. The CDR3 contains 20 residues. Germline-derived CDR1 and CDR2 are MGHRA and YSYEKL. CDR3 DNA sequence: TGCGCCAGCAGCCAACCCTCCCTCCGGGACAGGGTTAGGAATCCCTATGGCTACACCTTC. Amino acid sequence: CASSQPSLRDRVRNPYGYTF.

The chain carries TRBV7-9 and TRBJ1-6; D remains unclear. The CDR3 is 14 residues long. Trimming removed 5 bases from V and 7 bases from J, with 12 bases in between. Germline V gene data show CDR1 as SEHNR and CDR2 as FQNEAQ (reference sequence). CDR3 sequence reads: CASSPERNNSPLHF. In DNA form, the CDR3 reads TGTGCCAGCAGCCCGGAGAGGAACAATTCACCCCTCCACTTT.

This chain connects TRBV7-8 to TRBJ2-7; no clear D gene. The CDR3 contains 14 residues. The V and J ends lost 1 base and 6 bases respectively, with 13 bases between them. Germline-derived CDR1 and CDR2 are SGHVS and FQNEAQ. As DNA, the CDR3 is TGTGCCAGCAGCTTAGACAGTATCGCCGTCGAGCAGTACTTC. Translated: CASSLDSIAVEQYF.

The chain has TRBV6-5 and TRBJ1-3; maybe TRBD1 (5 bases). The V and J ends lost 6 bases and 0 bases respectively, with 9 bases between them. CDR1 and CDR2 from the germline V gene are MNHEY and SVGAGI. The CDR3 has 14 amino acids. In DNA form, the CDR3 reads TGTGCCAGCAGGTCGACAGCCTCTGGAAACACCATATATTTT. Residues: CASRSTASGNTIYF.

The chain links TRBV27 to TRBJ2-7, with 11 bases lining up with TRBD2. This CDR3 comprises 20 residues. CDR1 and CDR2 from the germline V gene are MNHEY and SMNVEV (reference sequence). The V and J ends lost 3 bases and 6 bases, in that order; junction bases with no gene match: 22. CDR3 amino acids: CASSFRSSASGRFSMGEQYF. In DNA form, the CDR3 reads TGTGCCAGCAGTTTTCGAAGTTCGGCTAGCGGGAGGTTTAGTATGGGCGAGCAGTACTTC.

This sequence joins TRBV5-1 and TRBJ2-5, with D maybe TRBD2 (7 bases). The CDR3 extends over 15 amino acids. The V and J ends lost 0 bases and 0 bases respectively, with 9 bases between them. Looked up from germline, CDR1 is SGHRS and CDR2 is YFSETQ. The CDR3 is CASSLEGGYQETQYF. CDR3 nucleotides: TGCGCCAGCAGCTTGGAGGGGGGGTACCAAGAGACCCAGTACTTC.

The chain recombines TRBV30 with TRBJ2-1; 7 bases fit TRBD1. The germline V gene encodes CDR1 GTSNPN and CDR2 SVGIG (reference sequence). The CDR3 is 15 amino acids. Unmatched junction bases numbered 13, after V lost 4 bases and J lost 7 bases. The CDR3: CAWTMTGYGRNEQFF. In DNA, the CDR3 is TGTGCCTGGACAATGACAGGGTATGGCAGAAATGAGCAGTTCTTC.

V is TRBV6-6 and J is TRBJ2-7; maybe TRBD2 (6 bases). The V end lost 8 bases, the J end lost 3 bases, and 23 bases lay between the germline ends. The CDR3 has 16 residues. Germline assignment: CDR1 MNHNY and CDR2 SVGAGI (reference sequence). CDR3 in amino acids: CASGGIVRDGNYEQYF. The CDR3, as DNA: TGTGCCAGCGGGGGGATTGTTCGCGACGGGAACTACGAGCAGTACTTC.

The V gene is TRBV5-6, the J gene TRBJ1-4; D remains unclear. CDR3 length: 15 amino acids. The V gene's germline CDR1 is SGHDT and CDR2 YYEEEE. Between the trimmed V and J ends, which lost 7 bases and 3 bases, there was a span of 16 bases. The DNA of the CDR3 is TGTGCCAGCTACCGAACCCGGGAAGCTAATGAAAAACTGTTTTTT. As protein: CASYRTREANEKLFF.